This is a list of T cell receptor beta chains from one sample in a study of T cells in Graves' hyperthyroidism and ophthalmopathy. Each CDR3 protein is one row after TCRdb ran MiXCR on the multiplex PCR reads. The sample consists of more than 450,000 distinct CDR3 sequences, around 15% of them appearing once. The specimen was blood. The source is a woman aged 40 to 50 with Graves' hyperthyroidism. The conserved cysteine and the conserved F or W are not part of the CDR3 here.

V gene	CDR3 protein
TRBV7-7	ASSSGTGVQETQY
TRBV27	ASRLLGQDTQY
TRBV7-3	ASSLDRTGADEQY
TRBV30	AWRAVDRQMYGYT
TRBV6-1	ASLLSGTEYGYT
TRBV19	ASSIIVGAVNQPQH
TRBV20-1	SALTRDTQY
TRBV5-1	ASSFLSGDSSYEQY
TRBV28	ASSYPSNQPQH
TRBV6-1	ASSENIPMGGYT
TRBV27	ASRRTKESYEQY
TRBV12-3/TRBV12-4	ASSPPLSADTQY
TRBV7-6	ASSLLGKDDQY
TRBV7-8	ASSLSGRGTDTQY
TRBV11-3	ASSLDSRGNTEAF
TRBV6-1	ASGTGLPYGYT
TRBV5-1	ASREGTYSNQPQH
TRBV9	ASSVGGEGYNEQF
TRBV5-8	ASSLDPEYSGANVLT
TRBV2	ASSGRPGGAAF
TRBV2	ATKTQGNSNQPQH
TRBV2	ARETGAQETQY
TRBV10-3	AIRRDNTDTQY
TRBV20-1	SAGSSGGSYEQY
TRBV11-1	ASSPSENSYNEQF
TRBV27	ASSLTGANGANVLT
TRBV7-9	ASSTPLDRTRWPDTQY
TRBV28	ASRNQPTGLAQY
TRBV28	ASSLLGTLGNQPQH
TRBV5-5	AGSFDMNTEAF
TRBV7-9	ASSTPDVRDEILF
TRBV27	ASRRTVAKNIQY
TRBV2	ASTRRGNQPQH
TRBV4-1	ASSQVPGTPNTEAF
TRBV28	ASSLPLGTGYGYT
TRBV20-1	SAGRGLENTEAF
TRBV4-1	ASSVQLAGAYEQY
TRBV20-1	SAREGSGLNQPQH
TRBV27	ASSLMRYTDTQY
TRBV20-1	SARQTSGRSEQF
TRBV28	ASSFERGEKLF
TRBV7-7	ASSPLTVAPEQF
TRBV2	ASGQGTDTQY
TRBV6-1	ASSKQGLLAF
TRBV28	ASNSQGAWEQY
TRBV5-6	ASSRDVAYNEQF
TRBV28	ASRGDRGNTEAF
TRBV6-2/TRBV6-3	ASRTAGQSYEQY
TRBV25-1	ASSGLATGKVQY
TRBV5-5	ASSLGTSGGTTDTQY
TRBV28	ASGDRGDEQF
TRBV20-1	SARDWTSSPEQY